This T cell receptor (beta chain) comes out of a study of shared clonotypes between healthy human individuals (dated by TCRdb to between 2020 and 2021). Study-wide context: Three men and two women, aged 18 to 49 years, made up the cohort. To estimate repertoire size and how much clonotypes are shared between individuals, the study performed deep sequencing of blood TCR repertoires from a few healthy adults. Different laboratories and diverse techniques were used to prepare libraries and sequence TCR repertoires, to increase sequencing depth and limit assay-specific biases. Per donor, leukapheresis produced somewhere between about 0.94 and 9 billion PBMCs.

Using the deep immunoSEQ assay, TCR CDR3 regions were amplified from genomic DNA by multiplex PCR. Extracted genomic DNA from each cell subset was distributed evenly across all wells of several immunoSEQ 96-well plates, and each plate was treated as a replicate. For unsorted PBMC, about 270 ng of genomic DNA, equivalent to about 30,000 T cell genomes, went into each replicate PCR. Ten immunoSEQ deep assay plates were used to sequence unsorted PBMC genomic DNA. Purified libraries were quantified with a Qubit 3.0 fluorometer, sized on a Bioanalyzer 2100, and re-quantified with the KAPA Library Quantification kit. Every immunoSEQ 96-well plate was sequenced on a dedicated single-read 150-cycle Illumina NextSeq 550 flow cell. The original methods were these. Because the immunoSEQ output held only junctional sequences and lacked quality scores, the filtering could not match the filtering applied to full-length reads. Sequences were annotated with PyIR, a Python wrapper for IgBLAST v1.9, using IMGT germline references to assign V/J genes and CDR3. Reads were removed for weak V/J assignments (E-value above 1e-6), missing CDR3, stop codons, out-of-frame junctions, or ambiguous translated residues. A V3J clonotype was defined by an identical inferred V gene, J gene, and CDR3 amino acid sequence. To compute the percentage overlap between repertoires, the number of shared unique clonotypes was divided by the size of the smaller repertoire. Richness of each repertoire was evaluated using RTK rarefaction, the Chao1 estimator, and Recon v2.1 estimates of unobserved clonotypes. TCRdb mirrors the immuneACCESS table, restricted to in-frame sequences. Some clones are absent from its copies; in checked studies, under half trace to an unresolved V gene, and the reason for the others is unknown. The V and J calls and clone size were taken over from that table, and D and trimming were inferred from the DNA. The sample includes some 500,000 clones, with roughly four fifths observed a single time. Of the sample, 12% falls within the top ten clones.

Comment on this clone: Which antigen it targets is not known. No quality values exist for individual bases; no much larger clone is one base distant. Other DNA sequences in this sample translate to the same CDR3.

The donors were healthy, HIV-negative adults with no recently reported acute infections or vaccinations. Every donor was a Caucasian adult living in Nashville, Tennessee, USA. For unsorted samples, around 85 million PBMCs were counted, and genomic DNA was extracted using the QIAamp DNA Blood Mini kit. Blood was collected by leukapheresis, and PBMCs were isolated by Ficoll-Histopaque density gradient centrifugation and then cryopreserved in liquid nitrogen vapor phase. V is reduced by 0 bases and J by 2 bases, leaving a spacing of 9 bases between them. CDR1 and CDR2 (SGHRS, YFSETQ) derive from the germline V gene. Spanning cysteine to phenylalanine, the CDR3 consists of 14 amino acids. This entry keeps only the CDR3 DNA: 42 bases, framed from base 1. The investigation overall reported the following: Sampling was limited to blood, and TCR repertoires in tissue likely differ from TCR repertoires in blood. Based on pairwise subsampling, the degree of clonotype sharing among donors was expected to be affected by sequencing depth. Because the study included a small number of donors, the genetic and exposure-history diversity represented was limited.

The clonotype was recovered from a woman aged 40 to 49 in good health. Some clones in this sample may be carry-over from other donors' samples. The chain is made from TRBV5-1 and TRBJ2-7; the D gene is perhaps TRBD1, on 6 matching bases. The sequenced material came from PBMCs. The CDR3 is CASSLEQGAYEQYF. The DNA sequence is TGCGCCAGCAGCTTGGAACAGGGAGCCTACGAGCAGTACTTC.